This T cell receptor beta chain came from a study of shared clonotypes between healthy human individuals. Study at large: Each donor contributed plates that comprised three CD4 naive, three CD4 memory, two CD8 naive and one CD8 memory.

Germline-derived CDR1 and CDR2 are LNHDA and SQIVND (reference sequence). Trimming removed 8 bases from V and 2 bases from J, with 13 bases in between. CDR3 length: 13 residues. Naive CD8 cells, CD45RO-negative and positively selected for CCR7, excluded terminally differentiated effector memory CD45RA+ cells. Authors' data handling: In the immunoSEQ data, sequences were junction-only and lacked quality scores, so filtering differed. The method was immunoSEQ multiplex PCR; TCRdb's version includes in-frame clones alone and lacks a portion of them. Clone size and the V and J calls come from that table; the DNA yielded D and trimming. The sample includes around 1,900,000 clones, around 93% seen only once; the top ten take more than 1.5%.

The sequenced material came from naive CD8+ T cells from PBMCs. The gene calls are TRBV19 and TRBJ2-7, with D maybe TRBD1 (5 bases). The sequence came from a man younger than 30 in good health. Some clones in this sample may be carry-over from other donors' samples. CDR3 in amino acids: CASSFGHTYEQYF. CDR3 bases: TGTGCCAGTTCTTTCGGACACACCTACGAGCAGTACTTC.